These 30 T cell receptor beta chains originate from one sample sequenced in a study of T cell changes during pregnancy in multiple sclerosis. Clones were read by immunoSEQ multiplex PCR, and TCRdb kept only the in-frame ones, dropping some. The table has roughly 26,000 clones, 89% seen once. The sample here was CD8+ T cells from peripheral blood mononuclear cells, taken in the second trimester of pregnancy. Receptor source: a female donor with multiple sclerosis, enrolled in a pregnancy study.

The chain combines TRBV18 with TRBJ2-7, with a weak D call TRBD2 (6 bases). This CDR3 spans 18 amino acids. CDR1 KGHSH and CDR2 LQKENI come from the germline V gene. Trimming left V 3 bases short and J 6 bases short, with 27 bases between. This chain's CDR3 is CASSPGGGRGLFLSEQYF. The CDR3 coding sequence is TGTGCCAGCTCACCCGGGGGTGGAAGGGGACTCTTCTTGAGCGAGCAGTACTTC.

The chain links TRBV4-2 to TRBJ1-5, with a weak D call TRBD1 (5 bases). Per the germline V gene, CDR1 is LGHNA and CDR2 is YNFKEQ. The V end was cut by 0 bases, the J end by 5 bases, with 23 bases between. The CDR3 covers 19 residues. The CDR3 protein is CASSQDFKTVMVGDQPQHF. The DNA of the CDR3 is TGTGCCAGCAGCCAAGATTTCAAGACAGTCATGGTAGGGGATCAGCCCCAGCATTTT.

V is TRBV7-9 and J is TRBJ2-7; 7 bases align to TRBD2. CDR3 length: 13 residues. The V gene end was trimmed by 5 bases and the J gene end by 7 bases; junction bases not matched to a gene: 8. Germline CDR1 SEHNR, CDR2 FQNEAQ (reference sequence). The CDR3 here is CASSPRTSLEQYF. CDR3 DNA sequence: TGTGCCAGCAGCCCCCGGACTAGTCTAGAGCAGTACTTC.

The rearrangement uses TRBV6-5 and TRBJ2-7, with 11 nucleotides matching TRBD2. In germline, CDR1 is MNHEY, CDR2 SVGAGI. V dropped 6 bases and J dropped 3; count of bases not matched to a gene: 7. CDR3 length: 15 amino acids. CDR3 residues: CASSLAGGHVYEQYF. CDR3 coding DNA: TGTGCCAGCAGCCTAGCGGGAGGCCACGTCTACGAGCAGTACTTC.

CDR3 coding DNA: TGTGCCAGCCAAGTAGGGGGTCCGGAGTTCTTC. Translated, it gives CASQVGGPEFF. The rearrangement joins TRBV2 to TRBJ2-1, with D possibly being TRBD1 (6 bases). V lost 8 bases, J lost 14 bases, and 16 bases lay in between. CDR3 length equals 11 residues. Germline V gene data show CDR1 as SNHLY and CDR2 as FYNNEI.

This sequence joins TRBV7-6 and TRBJ2-7, with D perhaps matching TRBD1 (6 bases). The germline gives CDR1 SGHVS, CDR2 FNYEAQ. This CDR3 region has 13 residues. V lost 1 base to trimming and J lost 5 bases, with 9 bases between them. The CDR3 here is CASSLETGHEQYF. The CDR3 coding sequence is TGTGCCAGCAGCTTAGAGACAGGCCACGAGCAGTACTTC. Based on the CDR3 plus reference TRBV7-6 and TRBJ2-7, the full variable domain is GAGVSQSPRYKVTKRGQDVALRCDPISGHVSLYWYRQALGQGPEFLTYFNYEAQQDKSGLPNDRFSAERPEGSISTLTIQRTEQRDSAMYRCASSLETGHEQYFGPGTRLTVT.

This chain links TRBV9 with TRBJ1-1; TRBD1 matches 7 bases. The CDR3 sequence is 14 residues long. CDR1 is SGDLS and CDR2 is YYNGEE in the germline V gene. The trim removed 3 bases at V and 3 bases at J, leaving 5 bases unmatched. The CDR3 region is CASSGRQGDTEAFF. In nucleotides, the CDR3 is TGTGCCAGCAGCGGCAGACAGGGAGACACTGAAGCTTTCTTT.

V gene TRBV5-4 combines with J gene TRBJ2-2, with 16 bases fitting TRBD2. The trim removed 5 bases at V and 3 bases at J, leaving 10 bases unmatched. Germline CDR1 SGHNT, CDR2 YYREEE (reference sequence). This CDR3 is built from 19 residues. The CDR3 region is CASSAPGLAGGPYTGELFF. In DNA, the CDR3 is TGTGCCAGCAGTGCACCGGGACTAGCGGGAGGGCCGTACACCGGGGAGCTGTTTTTT.

The V gene is TRBV29-1, the J gene TRBJ2-3, with 10 nucleotides matching TRBD2. After removal of 7 bases from V and 5 bases from J, the junction contained 9 bases not matched to a gene. In germline, CDR1 is SQVTM, CDR2 ANQGSEA. This CDR3 contains 14 residues. The chain's CDR3 is CSGGLAGEGDTQYF. The CDR3 nucleotides read TGCAGCGGCGGCCTAGCGGGAGAGGGAGATACGCAGTATTTT.

The rearrangement uses TRBV14 and TRBJ2-7; maybe TRBD2 (6 bases). Germline-derived CDR1 and CDR2 are SGHDN and FVKESK. The V end lost 2 bases, the J end lost 0 bases, and 14 bases lay between the germline ends. The CDR3 contains 16 residues. In nucleotides, the CDR3 is TGTGCCAGCAGCCAATCACGTAGCGGCCTCTCCTACGAGCAGTACTTC. Translating it yields CASSQSRSGLSYEQYF.

CDR3 DNA sequence: TGTGCCAGCAGTTATTATAGCTCCTACAATGAGCAGTTCTTC. Protein product: CASSYYSSYNEQFF. The V and J genes are TRBV2 and TRBJ2-1; D is unresolved. The germline gives CDR1 SNHLY, CDR2 FYNNEI. The CDR3 contains 14 residues. The V end was cut by 5 bases, the J end by 0 bases, with 8 bases between.

The J gene is TRBJ2-6, the V gene TRBV2, with 7 bases aligning to TRBD1. V was pared by 6 bases and J by 1 base, with 6 bases of the junction left unmatched. CDR1 SNHLY and CDR2 FYNNEI come from the germline V gene. The CDR3 covers 16 residues. The CDR3 bases are TGTGCCAGCAGGGGGGACAGCCATTCTGGGGCCAACGTCCTGACTTTC. Translation gives CASRGDSHSGANVLTF. Full variable domain (rest looked up from reference TRBV2 and TRBJ2-6): EPEVTQTPSHQVTQMGQEVILRCVPISNHLYFYWYRQILGQKVEFLVSFYNNEISEKSEIFDDQFSVERPDGSNFTLKIRSTKLEDSAMYFCASRGDSHSGANVLTFGAGSRLTVL.

The genes are TRBV7-9 and TRBJ2-5, with TRBD1 matching 7 bases. The CDR3 is 14 residues long. V trimming: 2 bases; J trimming: 2 bases; junction bases outside the gene matches: 2. The germline V gene encodes CDR1 SEHNR and CDR2 FQNEAQ (reference sequence). DNA of the CDR3: TGTGCCAGCAGCTTACCGGGACAGCAAGAGACCCAGTACTTC. Translated, it gives CASSLPGQQETQYF.

About this clone itself: Other DNA sequences in this specimen translate into the identical CDR3. CDR3 sequence reads: CASSLQMNTEAFF. The DNA of the CDR3 is TGTGCCAGCAGTCTACAGATGAACACTGAAGCTTTCTTT. The chain combines TRBV27 with TRBJ1-1; no clear D gene. The V gene lost 5 bases and the J gene lost 0 bases, with 7 bases spanning the gap. The CDR3 totals 13 residues. Germline CDR1 is MNHEY and CDR2 is SMNVEV (reference sequence).

The rearrangement links TRBV13 to TRBJ2-1, with TRBD2 identical over 11 bases. Looked up from germline, CDR1 is PRHDT and CDR2 is FYEKMQ (reference sequence). The junction had 9 bases not matched to a gene; V was cut back by 6 bases and J by 5 bases. CDR3 size: 16 residues. The CDR3 loop reads CASRILAGGPDNEQFF. The CDR3 DNA sequence: TGTGCCAGCAGAATCTTAGCGGGAGGGCCGGACAATGAGCAGTTCTTC.

V is TRBV11-3 and J is TRBJ1-1, with a possible D match to TRBD1 (5 bases). This CDR3 is 13 amino acids long. Trimming pared 8 bases from V and 2 bases from J, leaving 12 bases between. Germline assignment: CDR1 SGHNT and CDR2 YENEEA. For the CDR3, the DNA is TGTGCCAGCGGGCTGACAGTAAACACTGAAGCTTTCTTT. Translation: CASGLTVNTEAFF.

The V and J genes are TRBV28 and TRBJ2-5; tentative D call: TRBD1 (6 bases). The CDR3 spans 14 residues. Germline CDR1 is MDHEN and CDR2 is SYDVKM. The V end was cut by 5 bases, the J end by 5 bases, with 15 bases between. CDR3: CASSLQGKGETQYF. CDR3 DNA: TGTGCCAGCAGTCTTCAGGGGAAGGGGGAGACCCAGTACTTC.

This clone was detected only once. V usage is TRBV19 and J usage is TRBJ2-1; D is perhaps TRBD1 (5 bases). Germline CDR1 and CDR2: LNHDA and SQIVND (reference sequence). The CDR3 consists of 15 residues. V lost 3 bases, J lost 8 bases, and 17 bases lay in between. CDR3 DNA: TGTGCCAGTAGTATTCAGGGTTTCTCAAGGGATGAGCAGTTCTTC. This translates into CASSIQGFSRDEQFF.

This CDR3 reads CASTQLGDYEQYF. The DNA of the CDR3 is TGTGCCAGCACCCAGTTAGGGGACTACGAGCAGTACTTC. The rearrangement joins TRBV7-9 to TRBJ2-7; D may be TRBD1 (5 bases). Germline V gene data show CDR1 as SEHNR and CDR2 as FQNEAQ (reference sequence). The CDR3 totals 13 residues. Trimming stripped 7 bases from V and 3 bases from J, with 13 bases between.

This chain links TRBV7-9 with TRBJ1-6; 7 positions agree with TRBD1. The CDR3 totals 17 residues. Germline CDR1 SEHNR, CDR2 FQNEAQ (reference sequence). V lost 4 bases and J lost 9; bases outside the gene matches: 15. DNA of the CDR3: TGTGCCAGCAGCTCATCTCAGGGACAGATTTACAGTTCACCCCTCCACTTT. Amino acids: CASSSSQGQIYSSPLHF.

The genes are TRBV7-8 and TRBJ2-7, with a tentative D call TRBD1 (6 bases). This CDR3 has 16 amino acids. V dropped 1 base and J dropped 2 bases, with 15 bases sitting between them. Germline V gene lookup returns CDR1 SGHVS and CDR2 FQNEAQ. The CDR3 reads CASSLDAGQPTYEQYF. In DNA, the CDR3 is TGTGCCAGCAGCTTAGACGCCGGACAGCCAACCTACGAGCAGTACTTC.

The chain links TRBV6-1 to TRBJ1-2, with TRBD1 matching 10 bases. Trimming removed 7 bases from V and 6 bases from J; junction bases left unmatched: 5. Germline V lookup: CDR1 MNHNS, CDR2 SASEGT. The CDR3 contains 13 residues. CDR3 DNA: TGTGCCAGCAACCCCGGGACAGGGGATGGCTACACCTTC. Amino acid sequence: CASNPGTGDGYTF.

The genes are TRBV28 and TRBJ2-5; 7 bases fit TRBD2. Germline values: CDR1 MDHEN, CDR2 SYDVKM. The J segment lost 5 bases and the V segment lost 5 bases, leaving 8 bases of the junction unmatched. The CDR3 totals 14 residues. CDR3 loop: CASSPPWGGETQYF. Written as DNA, the CDR3 is TGTGCCAGCAGTCCCCCGTGGGGAGGGGAGACCCAGTACTTC.

The rearrangement uses TRBV7-9 and TRBJ2-2; 7 nucleotides line up with TRBD2. Germline V lookup: CDR1 SEHNR, CDR2 FQNEAQ (reference sequence). CDR3 length: 14 residues. The trim removed 7 bases at V and 8 bases at J, leaving 10 bases unmatched. DNA for the CDR3: TGTGCCAGCATCCCCGCGACGGGGGGTGGGGAGCTGTTTTTT. Encoded protein: CASIPATGGGELFF.

Points on this clone: The same CDR3 can be traced to other DNA sequences in this sample. The chain carries TRBV7-9 and TRBJ2-1; TRBD2 aligns across 9 bases. The CDR3 runs to 14 residues. Trimming at V came to 6 bases and at J to 1 base, leaving 1 base not matched to a gene. Per germline, CDR1 SEHNR and CDR2 FQNEAQ (reference sequence). The CDR3 protein is CASSLAGSYNEQFF. Here the CDR3 DNA reads TGTGCCAGCAGTCTAGCGGGGTCCTACAATGAGCAGTTCTTC.

This clone occurred once. This chain links TRBV27 with TRBJ2-1, with TRBD2 matching 16 bases. This CDR3 spans 18 amino acids. J was trimmed by 12 bases and V by 3 bases; bases with no gene match: 14. Germline lookup yields CDR1 MNHEY and CDR2 SMNVEV (reference sequence). CDR3 in DNA: TGTGCCAGCAGTTTCCGCTCCGGGACTAGCGGGAGGGCCCTGATGCAGTTCTTC. It specifies CASSFRSGTSGRALMQFF.

The chain uses TRBV7-8 and TRBJ2-1; weak D call: TRBD2 (6 bases). V lost 5 bases and J 3 bases, leaving 20 bases between the germline ends. CDR3 length equals 17 residues. The germline V gene has CDR1 SGHVS and CDR2 FQNEAQ. The CDR3 DNA reads TGTGCCAGCAGCCACCTCCCGGGAGCCCCTTTCTACAATGAGCAGTTCTTC. This encodes CASSHLPGAPFYNEQFF. Using reference TRBV7-8 and TRBJ2-1 for the parts outside the CDR3, the full variable domain is GAGVSQSPRYKVAKRGQDVALRCDPISGHVSLFWYQQALGQGPEFLTYFQNEAQLDKSGLPSDRFFAERPEGSVSTLKIQRTQQEDSAVYLCASSHLPGAPFYNEQFFGPGTRLTVL.

This clone was observed a few times. CDR3 nucleotide sequence: TGTGCCAGCAGTTCGTCCGGGACAGGGACCGCCGGATATGGCTACACCTTC. It is translated as CASSSSGTGTAGYGYTF. V and J are TRBV27 and TRBJ1-2; TRBD1 aligns across 9 bases. The CDR3 has 17 amino acids. Trimming removed 4 bases from V and 5 bases from J; junction bases left unmatched: 14. Germline CDR1 MNHEY, CDR2 SMNVEV (reference sequence).

The chain has TRBV27 and TRBJ1-1; no firm D call. The CDR3 length is 14 residues. Germline values: CDR1 MNHEY, CDR2 SMNVEV (reference sequence). The V end lost 1 base, the J end lost 1 base, and 7 bases lay between the germline ends. The CDR3 coding sequence is TGTGCCAGCAGTTTATTCTTTAAGAACACTGAAGCTTTCTTT. Protein sequence: CASSLFFKNTEAFF.

The J gene is TRBJ1-2, the V gene TRBV5-6, with TRBD1 as a possible D gene (6 bases). CDR1 is SGHDT, CDR2 YYEEEE, per germline. Trimming shortened V by 3 bases and J by 6 bases, and 12 bases separated the two germline ends. The CDR3 has 13 amino acids. CDR3 loop: CASSSGVLDGYTF. The CDR3 DNA reads TGTGCCAGCAGCTCAGGGGTCCTAGATGGCTACACCTTC.